This record looks at one TCR beta chain sequence and its context. These data belong to a study of blood T cell repertoires in COVID-19. On the study more broadly: COVID-19 samples, acute and convalescent, were from the United States, Italy and Spain. Nucleic acid was either cDNA or gDNA, and it came from T cells, B-cell-depleted T cells, or PBMCs.

In the original processing: Nucleated cell counts were estimated from reference gene primer amplification. TCRdb's copy holds only in-frame clones and misses some; the assay was immunoSEQ multiplex PCR. The V and J calls and clone size come from that table; D and trimming were worked out from the DNA. The data contain tens of thousands of clones, less than 90% of them singletons. V was pared by 3 bases and J by 2 bases, with 2 bases of the junction left unmatched. The CDR3 extends over 15 amino acids. From germline, CDR1 is MNHEY and CDR2 SMNVEV (reference sequence). This receptor was obtained from a man older than 75 with acute or convalescent COVID-19. V and J are TRBV27 and TRBJ1-2, with 11 bases fitting TRBD1. The sample comprised peripheral blood. DNA of the CDR3: TGTGCCAGCAGTTTCCGGACAGGGGGCAACTATGGCTACACCTTC. It translates to CASSFRTGGNYGYTF.